These 32 T cell receptor beta chains were sequenced from one sample in a study of cytomegalovirus exposure and HLA in healthy donors (dated by TCRdb to 2016 to 2017). Receptors were amplified or captured by the immunoSEQ multiplex PCR assay. For the multiplex PCR, a mixture combining 60 forward primers for TCR Vbeta segments and 13 reverse primers for TCR Jbeta segments was used. The clones in this table, taken by TCRdb from immuneACCESS, are in-frame only. Not every clone is retained; where verified, under half of the shortfall comes from an unresolved V gene, and the cause of the rest is unknown. For this sample the table gives 95,000 to 150,000 clones, of which about 83% were detected only once. The ten biggest clones cover around 3% of the sample. The sequencing sample was made of PBMCs. The receptor set was obtained from a woman aged 40 to 50 in good health and CMV-seropositive.

This chain uses TRBV25-1 with TRBJ2-1, with 11 nucleotides matching TRBD2. The V segment lost 6 bases and the J segment 6 bases; nucleotides outside the gene matches: 4. From germline, CDR1 is MGHDK and CDR2 SYGVNS. This CDR3 has 14 amino acids. In DNA, the CDR3 is TGTGCCAGCAGCGTAGCGGGGGGGAGCAATGAGCAGTTCTTC. It specifies CASSVAGGSNEQFF.

The chain joins TRBV18 to TRBJ2-5, with a weak D call TRBD1 (5 bases). The CDR3 contains 14 residues. Germline assignment: CDR1 KGHSH and CDR2 LQKENI. V was clipped by 2 bases and J by 3 bases, with 10 bases between them. The CDR3: CASSPRQTEETQYF. In nucleotides, the CDR3 is TGTGCCAGCTCACCAAGACAGACGGAAGAGACCCAGTACTTC. Full variable domain (rest looked up from reference TRBV18 and TRBJ2-5): NAGVMQNPRHLVRRRGQEARLRCSPMKGHSHVYWYRQLPEEGLKFMVYLQKENIIDESGMPKERFSAEFPKEGPSILRIQQVVRGDSAAYFCASSPRQTEETQYFGPGTRLLVL.

The chain joins TRBV18 to TRBJ2-7, with D perhaps TRBD1 (7 bases). V lost 1 base and J lost 6, with 13 bases in between. CDR3 length: 14 residues. Germline assignment: CDR1 KGHSH and CDR2 LQKENI. DNA of the CDR3: TGTGCCAGCTCACCACGGAGTCAGGGGGGCGAGCAGTACTTC. Translated: CASSPRSQGGEQYF.

The V call is TRBV2, the J call TRBJ2-3, with D unclear. Trimming shortened V by 6 bases and J by 6 bases, and 19 bases separated the two germline ends. CDR3 length equals 15 residues. Germline V CDR1 and CDR2: SNHLY, FYNNEI. Here the CDR3 DNA reads TGTGCCAGCAGGGATAAACAACTACCCGGTGATACGCAGTATTTT. It yields the protein CASRDKQLPGDTQYF.

This clone was observed a handful of times. The V and J genes are TRBV4-1 and TRBJ1-6; TRBD1 aligns across 7 bases. The CDR3 runs 17 residues. J gave up 7 bases and V 0 bases, and 9 bases lay outside the gene matches. The germline V gene has CDR1 MGHRA and CDR2 YSYEKL. The CDR3: CASSQDARQGFNSPLHF. CDR3 DNA: TGCGCCAGCAGCCAAGATGCGAGACAGGGTTTCAATTCACCCCTCCACTTT.

V and J are TRBV5-1 and TRBJ2-7; 8 nucleotides align to TRBD2. From germline, CDR1 is SGHRS and CDR2 YFSETQ. The CDR3 has 14 amino acids. V was pared by 6 bases and J by 6 bases, with 11 bases of the junction left unmatched. The CDR3 nucleotides are TGCGCCAGCACCCTTCAGCGGGAGCGGGGCGAGCAGTACTTC. Translating gives CASTLQRERGEQYF.

The chain joins TRBV6-4 to TRBJ2-7; D perhaps matches TRBD2 (6 bases). Germline V CDR1 and CDR2: MRHNA, SNTAGT. This CDR3 has 13 amino acids. V lost 3 bases to trimming and J lost 6 bases, with 12 bases between them. The CDR3 region has the DNA TGTGCCAGCAGTGAGATGGGGGGAGGCGAGCAGTACTTC. It specifies CASSEMGGGEQYF.

This rearrangement joins TRBV7-9 to TRBJ2-7; possibly TRBD1 for D (6 bases). CDR3 length: 13 amino acids. V was cut by 5 bases and J by 5 bases, with 13 bases left in between. Germline loops: CDR1 SEHNR, CDR2 FQNEAQ (reference sequence). The CDR3 loop is CASSGQGIHEQYF. The CDR3, as DNA: TGTGCCAGCAGCGGCCAGGGGATCCACGAGCAGTACTTC.

This sequence joins TRBV7-2 and TRBJ2-1, with 7 bases identical to TRBD2. J was trimmed by 0 bases and V by 2 bases; bases with no gene match: 4. In germline, CDR1 is SGHTA, CDR2 FQGNSA. This CDR3 region has 16 residues. As DNA, the CDR3 is TGTGCCAGCAGCTTACTAGCGGCCCTCTCCTACAATGAGCAGTTCTTC. Its translation is CASSLLAALSYNEQFF. Drawing the rest from reference TRBV7-2 and TRBJ2-1, the complete variable domain is GAGVSQSPSNKVTEKGKDVELRCDPISGHTALYWYRQSLGQGLEFLIYFQGNSAPDKSGLPSDRFSAERTGGSVSTLTIQRTQQEDSAVYLCASSLLAALSYNEQFFGPGTRLTVL.

The V and J genes are TRBV6-5 and TRBJ1-1; D gene ambiguous. CDR3 length: 15 amino acids. The V gene lost 0 bases and the J gene lost 1 base, with 9 bases spanning the gap. Germline CDR1 and CDR2: MNHEY and SVGAGI. Here the CDR3 DNA reads TGTGCCAGCAGTTACTCGATACGGTCGAACACTGAAGCTTTCTTT. Protein: CASSYSIRSNTEAFF.

There are a few counts of this clone. The gene calls are TRBV6-1 and TRBJ2-5, with 10 bases fitting TRBD2. The junction had 7 bases not matched to a gene; V was cut back by 6 bases and J by 6 bases. The CDR3 is 14 residues long. Germline CDR1 MNHNS, CDR2 SASEGT. In DNA form, the CDR3 reads TGTGCCAGCAGGTCGACTAGCGGGTTAAAGACCCAGTACTTC. Encoded protein: CASRSTSGLKTQYF.

V and J are TRBV7-6 and TRBJ1-1, with TRBD1 matching over 11 bases. This CDR3 spans 16 amino acids. From germline, CDR1 is SGHVS and CDR2 FNYEAQ. V gave up 5 bases and J gave up 0 bases; unmatched junction bases: 5. This CDR3 is CASSLRTGGLNTEAFF. The CDR3 DNA reads TGTGCCAGCAGCCTACGGACAGGGGGCTTGAACACTGAAGCTTTCTTT.

The chain couples TRBV4-3 to TRBJ2-2; 8 bases match TRBD2. The germline gives CDR1 LGHNA, CDR2 YSLEER. The CDR3 consists of 16 residues. V shed 1 base and J 5 bases; nucleotides not matched to a gene: 6. CDR3 sequence (DNA): TGCGCCAGCAGCCAAGTGGGACTAGTTGAAACCGGGGAGCTGTTTTTT. Protein sequence: CASSQVGLVETGELFF.

The rearrangement uses TRBV2 and TRBJ1-1, with D maybe TRBD1 (5 bases). V was pared by 4 bases and J by 4 bases, with 13 bases between. The length of the CDR3 is 14 residues. Germline V gene data show CDR1 as SNHLY and CDR2 as FYNNEI. The CDR3 region is CASSVQGGVTEAFF. CDR3 coding DNA: TGTGCCAGCAGTGTTCAGGGTGGTGTCACTGAAGCTTTCTTT.

This chain uses TRBV2 with TRBJ1-1; D call uncertain. The CDR3 sequence is 15 residues long. From germline, CDR1 is SNHLY and CDR2 FYNNEI. V was cut by 6 bases and J by 4 bases, with 18 bases left in between. DNA for the CDR3: TGTGCCAGCAGCGCTGAGTACCTGGCAGGCACTGAAGCTTTCTTT. It codes for CASSAEYLAGTEAFF. Full variable domain (rest looked up from reference TRBV2 and TRBJ1-1): EPEVTQTPSHQVTQMGQEVILRCVPISNHLYFYWYRQILGQKVEFLVSFYNNEISEKSEIFDDQFSVERPDGSNFTLKIRSTKLEDSAMYFCASSAEYLAGTEAFFGQGTRLTVV.

Points on this clone: Other DNA sequences in this sample translate to the same CDR3. The chain carries TRBV29-1 and TRBJ1-2; 7 bases align to TRBD1. This CDR3 is built from 11 residues. Germline V CDR1 and CDR2: SQVTM, ANQGSEA. Germline trimming cut 4 bases from V and 7 bases from J; bases unmatched to any gene: 3. As DNA, the CDR3 is TGCAGCGTTGGACAGGGAGGTGGCTACACCTTC. It encodes CSVGQGGGYTF. Variable domain in full (rest from reference TRBV29-1 and TRBJ1-2): SAVISQKPSRDICQRGTSLTIQCQVDSQVTMMFWYRQQPGQSLTLIATANQGSEATYESGFVIDKFPISRPNLTFSTLTVSNMSPEDSSIYLCSVGQGGGYTFGSGTRLTVV.

J is TRBJ1-6 and V is TRBV5-6, with D possibly matching TRBD1 (5 bases). Trimming took 0 bases from V and 10 from J, leaving 14 bases between them. CDR1 and CDR2 from the germline V gene are SGHDT and YYEEEE. The CDR3 totals 15 residues. CDR3 coding DNA: TGTGCCAGCAGCTTGGGGAGGGGAAGATACTCACCCCTCCACTTT. Its protein product is CASSLGRGRYSPLHF.

The V call is TRBV5-6, the J call TRBJ2-3, with D perhaps matching TRBD1 (6 bases). Germline CDR1 reads SGHDT; CDR2 reads YYEEEE. V was cut by 4 bases and J by 10 bases, with 19 bases left in between. This CDR3 comprises 14 residues. The CDR3 sequence: CASSPGQPRGPQYF. The CDR3 DNA reads TGTGCCAGCAGCCCCGGACAGCCCCGTGGTCCGCAGTATTTT.

The chain uses TRBV27 and TRBJ2-7; D possibly corresponds to TRBD1 (7 bases). The germline gives CDR1 MNHEY, CDR2 SMNVEV (reference sequence). Trimming removed 9 bases from V and 0 bases from J, with 18 bases in between. This CDR3 is built from 15 residues. In DNA form, the CDR3 reads TGTGCCAGGCCACCTCAGGGGGGTAGCTCCTACGAGCAGTACTTC. Its protein product is CARPPQGGSSYEQYF.

As DNA, the CDR3 is TGTGCCAGCAGCGTAGACGGGAGGGGCCGGGGAGAGCAGTTCTTC. This sequence encodes CASSVDGRGRGEQFF. V usage is TRBV9 and J usage is TRBJ2-1; TRBD2 agrees at 8 bases. CDR1 SGDLS and CDR2 YYNGEE come from the germline V gene. This CDR3 comprises 15 residues. The J segment lost 10 bases and the V segment lost 0 bases, leaving 9 bases of the junction unmatched.

V usage is TRBV19 and J usage is TRBJ1-5; 9 nucleotides line up with TRBD1. The CDR3 runs 16 residues. J lost 4 bases, V lost 5 bases, and 9 bases had no gene match. Germline CDR1 reads LNHDA; CDR2 reads SQIVND (reference sequence). CDR3 DNA: TGTGCCAGTAGTCTCTTAGGACAGGGGCCAAATCAGCCCCAGCATTTT. Protein product: CASSLLGQGPNQPQHF.

The V and J genes are TRBV2 and TRBJ1-2; possibly TRBD1 for D (6 bases). This CDR3 spans 14 amino acids. The ends were cut back, 5 bases at V and 3 bases at J, with 13 bases in the middle. Germline CDR1 reads SNHLY; CDR2 reads FYNNEI. This CDR3 reads CASSRDRSHYGYTF. The CDR3 DNA reads as TGTGCCAGCAGTCGTGACAGGAGCCACTATGGCTACACCTTC.

This chain connects TRBV5-4 to TRBJ2-3; weak D call: TRBD2 (5 bases). Germline V gene lookup returns CDR1 SGHNT and CDR2 YYREEE (reference sequence). This CDR3 spans 13 amino acids. V was cut by 1 base and J by 3 bases, with 6 bases left in between. CDR3 amino acids: CASSLPGTDTQYF. CDR3 sequence (DNA): TGTGCCAGCAGCTTGCCGGGAACAGATACGCAGTATTTT. Filled out from reference TRBV5-4 and TRBJ2-3, the complete variable domain reads ETGVTQSPTHLIKTRGQQVTLRCSSQSGHNTVSWYQQALGQGPQFIFQYYREEENGRGNFPPRFSGLQFPNYSSELNVNALELDDSALYLCASSLPGTDTQYFGPGTRLTVL.

The chain uses TRBV6-5 and TRBJ2-1; D not resolved. With 7 bases removed from V and 6 bases from J, the gap between germline ends came to 7 bases. Germline V gene lookup returns CDR1 MNHEY and CDR2 SVGAGI. The CDR3 has 11 amino acids. The DNA of the CDR3 is TGTGCCAGCACCCTAAGCAATGAGCAGTTCTTC. It specifies CASTLSNEQFF.

This clone has just one count. CDR3 nucleotide sequence: TGTGCCAGCAGCTTAGCGGACAGTTTCGGGGAGCAGTTCTTC. Translation gives CASSLADSFGEQFF. This rearrangement joins TRBV7-2 to TRBJ2-1; TRBD1 might be the D (6 bases). The CDR3 consists of 14 residues. Germline-derived CDR1 and CDR2 are SGHTA and FQGNSA. V lost 0 bases, J lost 10 bases, and 13 bases lay in between.

The chain is built from TRBV30 and TRBJ2-2; D gene unclear. The V end lost 2 bases, the J end lost 6 bases, and 7 bases lay between the germline ends. This CDR3 spans 12 amino acids. Per the germline V gene, CDR1 is GTSNPN and CDR2 is SVGIG (reference sequence). CDR3 protein: CAWSQSPGELFF. CDR3 sequence (DNA): TGTGCCTGGAGTCAGTCACCCGGGGAGCTGTTTTTT.

This chain links TRBV27 with TRBJ2-1; 9 nucleotides line up with TRBD2. Germline lookup yields CDR1 MNHEY and CDR2 SMNVEV (reference sequence). This CDR3 is 13 amino acids long. J gave up 6 bases and V 6 bases, and 3 bases lay outside the gene matches. DNA for the CDR3: TGTGCCAGCAGCGGGACTAGCCGCAATGAGCAGTTCTTC. Protein sequence: CASSGTSRNEQFF.

The chain carries TRBV5-1 and TRBJ1-2, with D possibly TRBD1 on 5 matching bases. The CDR3 is 16 residues long. Germline lookup yields CDR1 SGHRS and CDR2 YFSETQ. Trimming shortened V by 0 bases and J by 0 bases, and 12 bases separated the two germline ends. In DNA form, the CDR3 reads TGCGCCAGCAGCTTGGCCGCGTGGGGCCCTAACTATGGCTACACCTTC. Translated, it gives CASSLAAWGPNYGYTF.

J is TRBJ2-1 and V is TRBV11-3, with a tentative D call TRBD1 (6 bases). V was pared by 1 base and J by 8 bases, with 9 bases between. The CDR3 runs 13 residues. Per the germline V gene, CDR1 is SGHNT and CDR2 is YENEEA. As DNA, the CDR3 is TGTGCCAGCAGCTTAGTTGGGGGCGATGAGCAGTTCTTC. Translation: CASSLVGGDEQFF.

V and J are TRBV5-1 and TRBJ1-2; D gene unclear. The CDR3 runs 14 residues. The germline V gene has CDR1 SGHRS and CDR2 YFSETQ. Trimming removed 4 bases at V and 8 bases at J, with 18 bases between. The CDR3 nucleotides are TGCGCCAGCAGCCCGCTGGGGAGGGCGGACGGCTACACCTTC. This translates into CASSPLGRADGYTF.

This chain links TRBV7-3 with TRBJ2-5; 9 nucleotides agree with TRBD1. J lost 5 bases, V lost 5 bases, and 3 bases had no gene match. CDR3 length: 13 residues. Germline V CDR1 and CDR2: SGHTA, FQGTGA. This chain's CDR3 is CASSAGQGETQYF. The DNA for the CDR3 is TGTGCCAGCAGCGCCGGACAGGGGGAGACCCAGTACTTC.

The V and J genes are TRBV28 and TRBJ2-2, with D tentatively TRBD2 (6 bases). V gave up 6 bases and J gave up 8 bases, with 16 bases separating them. Germline values: CDR1 MDHEN, CDR2 SYDVKM. The CDR3 contains 14 residues. DNA for the CDR3: TGTGCCAGCAGACCCAGCGGGCCTGGGGGGGAGCTGTTTTTT. Protein: CASRPSGPGGELFF.